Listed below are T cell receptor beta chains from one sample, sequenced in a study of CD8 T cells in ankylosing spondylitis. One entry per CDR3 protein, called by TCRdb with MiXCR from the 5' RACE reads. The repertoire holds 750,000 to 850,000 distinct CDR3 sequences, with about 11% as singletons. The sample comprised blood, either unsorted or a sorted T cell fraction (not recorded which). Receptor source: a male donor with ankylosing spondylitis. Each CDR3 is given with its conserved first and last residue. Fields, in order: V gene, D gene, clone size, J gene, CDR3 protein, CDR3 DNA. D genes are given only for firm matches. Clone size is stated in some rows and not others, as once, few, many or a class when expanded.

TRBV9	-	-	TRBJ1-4	CASSVAPLGGDEKLFF	TGTGCCAGCAGCGTAGCCCCCCTGGGGGGGGACGAAAAACTGTTTTTT
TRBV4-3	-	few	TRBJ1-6	CASSQEQAYNSPLHF	TGCGCCAGCAGCCAAGAACAGGCTTATAATTCACCCCTCCACTTT
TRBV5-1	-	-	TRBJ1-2	CASSLEAGISYGYTF	TGCGCCAGCAGCTTGGAAGCAGGAATCTCCTATGGCTACACCTTC
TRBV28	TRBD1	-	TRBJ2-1	CASRTPGQQNEFF	TGTGCCAGCAGGACGCCGGGACAGCAAAATGAGTTCTTC
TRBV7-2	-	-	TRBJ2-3	CASSLSGHLKYF	TGTGCCAGCAGCCTCTCGGGACACCTTAAGTATTTT
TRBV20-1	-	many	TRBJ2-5	CSARAGQETQYF	TGCAGTGCTAGAGCGGGACAAGAGACCCAGTACTTC
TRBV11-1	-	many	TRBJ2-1	CASSLVLSHHEQFF	TGTGCCAGCAGCTTAGTGTTGAGCCACCATGAGCAGTTCTTC
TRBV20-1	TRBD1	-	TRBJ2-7	CSAYQNRGLTNEQYF	TGCAGTGCTTACCAGAACAGGGGGCTGACAAACGAGCAGTACTTC
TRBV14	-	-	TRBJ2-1	CASSQDPFYGSYYDEQFF	TGTGCCAGCAGCCAAGACCCTTTTTACGGGAGTTACTACGATGAGCAGTTCTTC
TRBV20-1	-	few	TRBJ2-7	CSARFFEATYEQYF	TGCAGTGCTAGGTTTTTTGAGGCGACCTACGAGCAGTACTTC
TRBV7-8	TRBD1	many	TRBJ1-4	CASSSRDRRNEKLFF	TGTGCCAGCAGCTCCCGGGACAGGAGGAATGAAAAACTGTTTTTT
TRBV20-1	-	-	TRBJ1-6	CSARDGDRAPLHF	TGCAGTGCTAGAGATGGGGACCGAGCACCCCTCCACTTT
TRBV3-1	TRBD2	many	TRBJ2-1	CASSLLAAEEQFF	TGTGCCAGCAGCCTACTAGCGGCTGAGGAGCAGTTCTTC
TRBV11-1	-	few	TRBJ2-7	CASSPWERTYEQYF	TGTGCCAGCAGCCCCTGGGAGAGGACCTACGAGCAGTACTTC
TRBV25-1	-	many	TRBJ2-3	CASSEPGRRWTDTQYF	TGTGCCAGCAGTGAACCGGGACGCCGATGGACAGATACGCAGTATTTT
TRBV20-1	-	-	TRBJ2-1	CSARERSYNEQFF	TGCAGTGCTAGAGAGAGGTCCTACAATGAGCAGTTCTTC
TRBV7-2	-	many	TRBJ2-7	CASSRSGTLSYEQYF	TGTGCCAGCAGCAGGTCCGGGACCCTCTCCTACGAGCAGTACTTC
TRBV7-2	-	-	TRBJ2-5	CASSLKYGETQYF	TGTGCCAGCAGCTTAAAATACGGGGAGACCCAGTACTTC
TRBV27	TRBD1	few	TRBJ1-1	CASSLRSGGLYTEAFF	TGTGCCAGCAGTTTAAGGTCAGGGGGCTTGTACACTGAAGCTTTCTTT
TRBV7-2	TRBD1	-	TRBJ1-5	CASSPRQGDQPQHF	TGTGCCAGCAGCCCCAGACAGGGTGATCAGCCCCAGCATTTT
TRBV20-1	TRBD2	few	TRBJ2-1	CSARDRRENYNEQFF	TGCAGTGCTAGAGATAGGCGGGAGAACTACAATGAGCAGTTCTTC
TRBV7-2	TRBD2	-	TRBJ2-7	CASSPSRTSGSREQYF	TGTGCCAGCAGCCCAAGTCGGACTAGCGGGAGTCGCGAGCAGTACTTC
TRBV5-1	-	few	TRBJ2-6	CASSFFPSGANVLTF	TGCGCCAGCAGCTTTTTCCCCTCTGGGGCCAACGTCCTGACTTTC
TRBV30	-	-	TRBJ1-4	CAWDSPIRQGEKLFF	TGTGCCTGGGACAGCCCCATTAGGCAGGGTGAAAAACTGTTTTTT
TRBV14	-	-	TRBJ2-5	CASSRGGRGETQYF	TGTGCCAGCAGCCGAGGGGGAAGAGGGGAGACCCAGTACTTC
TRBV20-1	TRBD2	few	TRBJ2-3	CSARGTSGVEDTQYF	TGCAGTGCTAGAGGGACTAGCGGGGTAGAAGATACGCAGTATTTT
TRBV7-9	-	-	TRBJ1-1	CASSLYSVEAFF	TGTGCCAGCAGCTTATACTCAGTTGAAGCTTTCTTT
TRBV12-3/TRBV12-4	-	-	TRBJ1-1	CASSRQAIMNTEAFF	TGTGCCAGCAGTAGACAGGCAATCATGAACACTGAAGCTTTCTTT
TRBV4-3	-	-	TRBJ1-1	CASSQDWDTEAFF	TGCGCCAGCAGCCAAGACTGGGACACTGAAGCTTTCTTT
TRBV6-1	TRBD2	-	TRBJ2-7	CASNGLASSYEQYF	TGTGCCAGCAATGGACTAGCGAGCTCCTACGAGCAGTACTTC
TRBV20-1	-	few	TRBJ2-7	CSAREGATSYEQYF	TGCAGTGCTAGAGAGGGGGCCACTTCCTACGAGCAGTACTTC
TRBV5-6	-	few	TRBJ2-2	CASSRRWDGGFVELFF	TGTGCCAGCAGCCGGCGGTGGGACGGGGGATTTGTGGAGCTGTTTTTT
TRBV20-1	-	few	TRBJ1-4	CSAKGGQNEKLFF	TGCAGTGCGAAAGGAGGACAGAATGAAAAACTGTTTTTT
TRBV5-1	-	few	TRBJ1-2	CASSLEGLGDGYTF	TGCGCCAGCAGCTTGGAGGGGTTAGGCGATGGCTACACCTTC
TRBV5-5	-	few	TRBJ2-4	CASSFPSAKNIQYF	TGTGCCAGCAGCTTCCCCTCAGCCAAAAACATTCAGTACTTC
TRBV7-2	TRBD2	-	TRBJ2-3	CASSLIGGSDTQYF	TGTGCCAGCAGCTTAATCGGGGGGTCAGATACGCAGTATTTT
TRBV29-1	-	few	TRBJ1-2	CSVVRGRDYGYTF	TGCAGCGTTGTGAGAGGGCGCGACTATGGCTACACCTTC
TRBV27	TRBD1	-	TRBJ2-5	CASRRQGAQRETQYF	TGTGCCAGCAGGCGACAGGGGGCGCAGAGGGAGACCCAGTACTTC
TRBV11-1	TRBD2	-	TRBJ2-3	CASTRDYYTDTQYF	TGTGCCAGCACCCGGGACTACTACACAGATACGCAGTATTTT
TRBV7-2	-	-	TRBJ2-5	CASSLVVSVQTQYF	TGTGCCAGCAGCTTAGTGGTTAGCGTCCAGACCCAGTACTTC
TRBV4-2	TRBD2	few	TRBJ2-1	CASSQIGGGARNEQFF	TGTGCCAGCAGCCAAATCGGCGGGGGGGCAAGGAATGAGCAGTTCTTC
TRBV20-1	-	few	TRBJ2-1	CSAMEGQGVPEQFF	TGCAGTGCTATGGAGGGTCAGGGGGTACCTGAGCAGTTCTTC
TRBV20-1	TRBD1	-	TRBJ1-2	CSASTRTGSYGYTF	TGCAGTGCTAGTACAAGGACAGGGTCCTATGGCTACACCTTC
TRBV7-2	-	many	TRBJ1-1	CASSYKGQGVLAFF	TGTGCCAGCAGCTACAAGGGGCAGGGCGTCCTAGCTTTCTTT
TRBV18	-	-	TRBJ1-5	CASSSGPNPGNQPQHF	TGTGCCAGCTCATCGGGACCAAATCCGGGCAATCAGCCCCAGCATTTT